These 21 T cell receptor beta chains share one sample of origin, sequenced in a study of blood T cell repertoires in COVID-19. Only in-frame clones appear in the TCRdb table, and some are missing; sequencing was by immunoSEQ multiplex PCR. The repertoire holds some 320,000 clones, with about 82% as singletons. Sequenced material: peripheral blood. These receptors came from a human donor in a cohort sampled during active COVID-19.

The CDR3 nucleotides read TGTGCCAGCAGCCAACCCACCGGGACAGACAATCAGCCCCAGCATTTT. Protein: CASSQPTGTDNQPQHF. This sequence joins TRBV4-2 and TRBJ1-5; 7 nucleotides align to TRBD1. The V segment lost 2 bases and the J segment 3 bases; nucleotides outside the gene matches: 7. There are 16 residues in the CDR3. CDR1 and CDR2 (germline): LGHNA, YNFKEQ.

The chain links TRBV9 to TRBJ2-2; D remains ambiguous. V was pared by 2 bases and J by 7 bases, with 9 bases between. Germline lookup yields CDR1 SGDLS and CDR2 YYNGEE. The CDR3 totals 13 residues. The DNA of the CDR3 is TGTGCCAGCAGCGTCGACTTGGACGGGGAGCTGTTTTTT. Translation gives CASSVDLDGELFF.

This clone was seen more than once but under ten times. The J gene is TRBJ1-1, the V gene TRBV19; a weak D match, TRBD1 (6 bases). The CDR3 sequence is 14 residues long. Germline CDR1 LNHDA, CDR2 SQIVND (reference sequence). V gave up 1 base and J gave up 6 bases, with 12 bases separating them. CDR3 DNA: TGTGCCAGTAGTATAGGAGGGGGGGTACCTGAAGCTTTCTTT. This gives the protein CASSIGGGVPEAFF.

The chain combines TRBV25-1 with TRBJ1-4; D uncertain. The germline gives CDR1 MGHDK, CDR2 SYGVNS. This CDR3 region has 14 residues. Trimming took off 4 bases at V and 0 bases at J, with 6 bases between the two ends. CDR3 amino acids: CASSGLATNEKLFF. Here the CDR3 DNA reads TGTGCCAGCAGTGGTCTTGCAACTAATGAAAAACTGTTTTTT.

The CDR3 reads CASSLEGRATEAFF. CDR3 coding DNA: TGCGCCAGCAGCTTGGAGGGGAGGGCCACTGAAGCTTTCTTT. The rearrangement links TRBV5-1 to TRBJ1-1, with D maybe TRBD1 (5 bases). The CDR3 is made up of 14 amino acids. CDR1 is SGHRS and CDR2 is YFSETQ in the germline V gene. V was shortened by 0 bases and J by 4 bases, with 10 bases between the two germline ends. Variable domain in full (rest from reference TRBV5-1 and TRBJ1-1): KAGVTQTPRYLIKTRGQQVTLSCSPISGHRSVSWYQQTPGQGLQFLFEYFSETQRNKGNFPGRFSGRQFSNSRSEMNVSTLELGDSALYLCASSLEGRATEAFFGQGTRLTVV.

CDR3: CASSYRDSNTEAFF. The CDR3 coding sequence is TGTGCCAGTAGTTACCGGGACAGTAACACTGAAGCTTTCTTT. The J gene is TRBJ1-1, the V gene TRBV19; 7 nucleotides match TRBD1. CDR3 length equals 14 residues. With 5 bases clipped from V and 2 bases from J, the junction kept 5 bases outside the gene matches. Looked up from germline, CDR1 is LNHDA and CDR2 is SQIVND (reference sequence).

This CDR3 is CASSADRGDGYTF. For the CDR3, the DNA is TGTGCCAGCAGCGCCGACAGGGGAGACGGCTACACCTTC. V usage is TRBV5-4 and J usage is TRBJ1-2; TRBD1 matches at 8 bases. From germline, CDR1 is SGHNT and CDR2 YYREEE (reference sequence). This CDR3 has 13 amino acids. V shed 4 bases, J shed 8 bases, and the junction held 7 bases outside the gene matches.

The genes are TRBV29-1 and TRBJ2-7, with D possibly TRBD2 on 6 matching bases. CDR1 and CDR2 (germline): SQVTM, ANQGSEA. The CDR3 is 14 amino acids. V gave up 1 base and J gave up 1 base, with 11 bases separating them. The CDR3 nucleotides read TGCAGCGTTGAAGGGGACTCTACTTCCTACGAGCAGTACTTC. It codes for CSVEGDSTSYEQYF.

The gene calls are TRBV7-2 and TRBJ1-2; no clear D gene. Germline V gene data show CDR1 as SGHTA and CDR2 as FQGNSA. CDR3 length: 16 residues. Trimming cost V 7 bases and J 3 bases, with 21 bases left between them. Written as DNA, the CDR3 is TGTGCCAGCATCTCTAAAGGCCGGGGATCTGACTATGGCTACACCTTC. This translates into CASISKGRGSDYGYTF.

The chain recombines TRBV6-4 with TRBJ2-7; 9 bases line up with TRBD2. CDR3 size: 15 residues. Germline loops: CDR1 MRHNA, CDR2 SNTAGT. V lost 4 bases, J lost 0 bases, and 4 bases stayed unmatched. The CDR3 loop is CASSALAGNSYEQYF. CDR3 nucleotide sequence: TGTGCCAGCAGTGCCCTAGCGGGGAACTCCTACGAGCAGTACTTC.

The chain couples TRBV4-2 to TRBJ2-1, with D possibly TRBD1 on 5 matching bases. Germline assignment: CDR1 LGHNA and CDR2 YNFKEQ. This CDR3 is 15 amino acids long. The V gene lost 0 bases and the J gene lost 9 bases, with 15 bases spanning the gap. Here the CDR3 reads CASSQDPQGLGEQFF. Here the CDR3 DNA reads TGTGCCAGCAGCCAAGACCCCCAGGGCCTCGGTGAGCAGTTCTTC.

This clone was recorded only once. This sequence joins TRBV3-1 (or the pseudogene TRBV3-2) and TRBJ1-2, with TRBD1 matching over 9 bases. Germline assignment: CDR1 LGHDT and CDR2 YNNKEL (reference sequence). V lost 1 base, J lost 7 bases, and 22 bases stayed unmatched. The CDR3 totals 20 residues. Here the CDR3 DNA reads TGTGCCAGCAGCCAAGTCCAAGGGGGGGGACAGGGCAAGGTGCTTGGTGGCTACACCTTC. This gives the protein CASSQVQGGGQGKVLGGYTF.

The chain uses TRBV5-1 and TRBJ1-5; TRBD1 matches at 8 bases. The CDR3 is 15 amino acids. Looked up from germline, CDR1 is SGHRS and CDR2 is YFSETQ. Unmatched junction bases numbered 3, after V lost 4 bases and J lost 0 bases. The CDR3 region is CASSTTGDSNQPQHF. The CDR3 bases are TGCGCCAGCAGCACGACAGGGGATAGCAATCAGCCCCAGCATTTT. The complete variable domain, with remaining parts taken from reference TRBV5-1 and TRBJ1-5, reads KAGVTQTPRYLIKTRGQQVTLSCSPISGHRSVSWYQQTPGQGLQFLFEYFSETQRNKGNFPGRFSGRQFSNSRSEMNVSTLELGDSALYLCASSTTGDSNQPQHFGDGTRLSIL.

The genes are TRBV10-3 and TRBJ2-1; perhaps TRBD2 as D (6 bases). V was shortened by 10 bases and J by 6 bases, with 25 bases between the two germline ends. The CDR3 runs 16 residues. Looked up from germline, CDR1 is ENHRY and CDR2 is SYGVKD. The CDR3 here is CATAEGGRSSPNEQFF. In DNA form, the CDR3 reads TGTGCCACCGCGGAGGGAGGCAGATCATCCCCCAATGAGCAGTTCTTC.

The chain combines TRBV6-5 with TRBJ1-5; D unresolved. Trimming left V 5 bases short and J 6 bases short, with 11 bases between. Looked up from germline, CDR1 is MNHEY and CDR2 is SVGAGI. The CDR3 sequence is 13 residues long. CDR3 in DNA: TGTGCCAGCAGTCCGGGGTCGAGTCAGCCCCAGCATTTT. Translated, it gives CASSPGSSQPQHF.

J is TRBJ2-2 and V is TRBV7-7; 8 bases are a match to TRBD2. V was clipped by 5 bases and J by 8 bases; unmatched bases: 7. This CDR3 spans 14 amino acids. Germline-derived CDR1 and CDR2 are SSHAT and FNYEAQ (reference sequence). CDR3 sequence (DNA): TGTGCCAGCAGCCCGGGGGGGCGCAGAGGGGAGCTGTTTTTT. This codes for CASSPGGRRGELFF.

Turning to this clone: Other nucleotide sequences in the sample specify the same CDR3. The DNA for the CDR3 is TGTGCCACCAGTGACACAGGCTATGGCTACACCTTC. It translates to CATSDTGYGYTF. The chain employs TRBV24-1 and TRBJ1-2; a possible D gene is TRBD1 (5 bases). Germline lookup yields CDR1 KGHDR and CDR2 SFDVKD. This CDR3 comprises 12 residues. V lost 4 bases and J 4 bases, leaving 6 bases between the germline ends.

V usage is TRBV10-3 and J usage is TRBJ1-1; maybe TRBD1 (5 bases). The CDR3 is made up of 12 amino acids. CDR1 is ENHRY, CDR2 SYGVKD, per germline. V was pared by 2 bases and J by 10 bases, with 11 bases between. The CDR3 sequence is CAISETRAAAFF. The CDR3 DNA is TGTGCCATCAGTGAGACCAGGGCGGCAGCTTTCTTT.

This clone appeared a single time. Other DNA sequences from this sample encode an identical CDR3 as well. The J gene is TRBJ2-5, the V gene TRBV9, with D possibly being TRBD1 (6 bases). CDR1 and CDR2 from the germline V gene are SGDLS and YYNGEE. Trimming shortened V by 0 bases and J by 1 base, and 7 bases separated the two germline ends. CDR3 length equals 14 residues. CDR3 DNA sequence: TGTGCCAGCAGCGTAGGAGGGGGCCAAGAGACCCAGTACTTC. Translated: CASSVGGGQETQYF.

The chain has TRBV7-6 and TRBJ2-3; the match to TRBD1 covers 7 bases. The CDR3 covers 15 residues. V was clipped by 0 bases and J by 3 bases; unmatched bases: 3. Germline CDR1 and CDR2: SGHVS and FNYEAQ. The CDR3 spells CASSLAGGATDTQYF. CDR3 in DNA: TGTGCCAGCAGCTTAGCAGGGGGCGCGACAGATACGCAGTATTTT.

The chain recombines TRBV5-1 with TRBJ2-5; TRBD2 might be the D (6 bases). This CDR3 region has 15 residues. The germline gives CDR1 SGHRS, CDR2 YFSETQ. V shed 9 bases and J shed 4 bases, with 22 bases lying between them. The CDR3 region has the DNA TGCGCCACCTTCAGGAGGCGGGACCGACGAGAGACCCAGTACTTC. Translating it yields CATFRRRDRRETQYF.